This T cell receptor beta chain was profiled in a study of shared clonotypes between healthy human individuals. TCRdb keeps only in-frame clones here, not all; method: immunoSEQ multiplex PCR. The sample holds 1.5 million to 1.9 million clones, under 99% seen once. Sequenced input: naive CD4+ T cells sorted from blood. Subset specified: CD45RA+ positively selected. This sequence was found in a man in his thirties or forties in good health.

CDR3 in amino acids: CASSQDRLRGGYTF. CDR3 sequence (DNA): TGCGCCAGCAGCCAAGACCGCCTTAGGGGGGGCTACACCTTC. The chain combines TRBV4-1 with TRBJ1-2, with TRBD1 as a possible D gene (6 bases). V was clipped by 0 bases and J by 8 bases, with 13 bases between them. CDR1 and CDR2 from the germline V gene are MGHRA and YSYEKL. This CDR3 is built from 14 residues.